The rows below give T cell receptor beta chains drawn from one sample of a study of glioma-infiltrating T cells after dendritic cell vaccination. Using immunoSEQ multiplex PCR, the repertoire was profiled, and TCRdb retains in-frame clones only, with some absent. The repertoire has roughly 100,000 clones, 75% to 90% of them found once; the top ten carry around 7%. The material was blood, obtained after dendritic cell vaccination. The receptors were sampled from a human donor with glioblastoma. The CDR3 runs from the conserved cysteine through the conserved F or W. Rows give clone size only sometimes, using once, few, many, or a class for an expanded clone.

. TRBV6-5 CASSSPHSTDTDTQYF
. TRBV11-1 CASSLKGERVYNEQFF
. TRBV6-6 CASSYGQNYGYTF
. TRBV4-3 CASSQDLGAPDYGYTF
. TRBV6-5 CASRPGQGAHQPQHF
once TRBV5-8 CASSATRTEAFF
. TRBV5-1 CASSLVPGQGTYEQYF
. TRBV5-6 CASSLFRTGELFF
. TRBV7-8 CASSITSTGELFF
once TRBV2 CASRRQGTNTEAFF
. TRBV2 CASTVTSGAQETQYF
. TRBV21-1 CASRTKSYGYTF
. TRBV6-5 CASSYRDRDSYEQYF
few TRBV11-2 CASSLDSSGSGQPQHF
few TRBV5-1 CASSRGASGGYNEQFF
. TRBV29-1 CSVGGEGAFF
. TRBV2 CASRPRQGDRIIVYEQYF
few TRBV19 CASSIQGGSEKLFF
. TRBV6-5 CASSWKTGGAGGYTF
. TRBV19 CASSQGAYNEQFF
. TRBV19 CASGQGGTDTQYF
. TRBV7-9 CASSLGGGLTETQYF
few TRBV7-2 CASSLQGNTEAFF
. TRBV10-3 CAISESPGSGGYTF
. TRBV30 CAGGQGYEQYF
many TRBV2 CASMFGGGGVGNTIYF
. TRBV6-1 CASSLATGIGELFF
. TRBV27 CASSDLWSYTF
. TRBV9 CASSDQGDTQYF
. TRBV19 CASSTGGLQPQHF
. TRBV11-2 CASSAVGSGVMGYGYTF
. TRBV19 CASHRAGGEGHEQFF
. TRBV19 CASRIREANEQFF
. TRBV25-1 CASSDTLESGYTF
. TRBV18 CASSDGTLYEQYF
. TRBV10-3 CAISGGGDNEQFF
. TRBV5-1 CASSFAGGAADTQYF
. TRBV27 CASSLSQGAYEQYF
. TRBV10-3 CAISEGDRLVSNQPQHF
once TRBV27 CASSLRTGGVTEAFF
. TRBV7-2 CASSSDRILNTEAFF
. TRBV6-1 CASSEPTMTLVQETQYF
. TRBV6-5 CATSGGQRGPQHF
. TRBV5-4 CASRAGNYGYTF
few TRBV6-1 CAGRSGALGEQYF
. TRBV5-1 CASRLPGGTEAFF
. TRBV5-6 CASSLRSTGGRGTEAFF
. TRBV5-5 CASSFVTGNQPQHF
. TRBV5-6 CASSLGGTLSYEQYF
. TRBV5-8 CASSPRALITYEQYF
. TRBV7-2 CASSLTGGSGEQYF
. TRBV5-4 CASSSQTGPNTEAFF
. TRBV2 CASSEGGGTQPQHF
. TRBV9 CASSVDYAGGEKLFF
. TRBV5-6 CASSVDRGRGYGYTF
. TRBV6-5 CASTPSGGAEETQYF
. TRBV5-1 CASRPGGSRSGNTIYF
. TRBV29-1 CSVAEVQAEAFF
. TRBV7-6 CASSPKGAHNEQFF